This T cell receptor (beta chain) originates from a study of spatial heterogeneity in lung cancer. Study at large: Sequencing consistently turned up more beta-chain sequences than alpha-chain sequences. Study-level points and caveats: Circulating ubiquitous expanded tumor TCRs were observed more frequently at resection than at follow-up.

With V trimmed by 5 bases and J by 0 bases, 4 bases remained unmatched. The CDR3 covers 15 residues. Germline V gene sequence: CDR1 ENHRY, CDR2 SYGVKD. Ten or more counts support this clonotype. What it recognizes is unknown. Time point: sample taken at primary tumor resection. Researchers sequenced whole RNA taken from tumor, nontumor lung or frozen PBMC without sorting. Donors were around 70 untreated early-stage non-small cell lung cancer patients. MiXCR was run by TCRdb on the 5' RACE reads, yielding one entry per CDR3 protein. The table lists about 48,000 distinct CDR3 sequences, roughly 5.2% of them singletons, with over 8.5% in the top ten.

The J gene is TRBJ2-1, the V gene TRBV10-3; 7 bases fit TRBD2. The receptor's source is a male donor with early-stage non-small cell lung cancer. The sequenced sample was PBMCs, obtained at surgery. This CDR3 reads CAISSSGASYNEQFF. In DNA, the CDR3 is TGTGCCATCAGTTCTAGCGGAGCCTCCTACAATGAGCAGTTCTTC.